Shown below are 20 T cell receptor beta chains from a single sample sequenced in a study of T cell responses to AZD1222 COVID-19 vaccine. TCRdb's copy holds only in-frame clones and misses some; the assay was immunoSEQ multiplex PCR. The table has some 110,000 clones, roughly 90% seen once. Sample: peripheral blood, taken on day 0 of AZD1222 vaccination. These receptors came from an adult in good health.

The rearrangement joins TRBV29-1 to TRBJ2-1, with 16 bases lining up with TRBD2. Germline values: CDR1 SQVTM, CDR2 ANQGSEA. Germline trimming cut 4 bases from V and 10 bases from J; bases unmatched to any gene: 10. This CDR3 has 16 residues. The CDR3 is CSVGQGLAGGLFEQFF. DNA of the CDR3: TGCAGCGTTGGACAGGGACTAGCGGGAGGGCTGTTCGAGCAGTTCTTC.

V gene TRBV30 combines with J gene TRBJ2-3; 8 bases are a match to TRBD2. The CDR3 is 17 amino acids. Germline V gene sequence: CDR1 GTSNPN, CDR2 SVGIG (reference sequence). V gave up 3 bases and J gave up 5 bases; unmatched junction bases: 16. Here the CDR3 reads CAWSYRGLAGGKDTQYF. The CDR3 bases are TGTGCCTGGAGCTATCGGGGGCTAGCGGGTGGTAAAGATACGCAGTATTTT.

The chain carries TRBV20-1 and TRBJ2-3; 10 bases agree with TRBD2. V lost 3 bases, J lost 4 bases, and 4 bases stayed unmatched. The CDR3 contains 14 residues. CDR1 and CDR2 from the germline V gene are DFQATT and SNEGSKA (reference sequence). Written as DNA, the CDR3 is TGCAGTGCTAGTTCAGCGGGAGGGCCAGATACGCAGTATTTT. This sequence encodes CSASSAGGPDTQYF.

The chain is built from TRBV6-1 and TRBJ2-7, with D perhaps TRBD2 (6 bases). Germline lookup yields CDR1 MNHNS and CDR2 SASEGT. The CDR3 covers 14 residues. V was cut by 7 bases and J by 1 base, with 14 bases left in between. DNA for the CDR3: TGTGCCAGCAATGAGGGACTCCAATCCTACGAGCAGTACTTC. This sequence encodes CASNEGLQSYEQYF.

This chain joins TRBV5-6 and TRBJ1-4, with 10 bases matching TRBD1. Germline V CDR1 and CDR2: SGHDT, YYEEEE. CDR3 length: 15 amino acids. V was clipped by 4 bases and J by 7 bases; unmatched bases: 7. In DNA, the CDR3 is TGTGCCAGCAGCACCCGACAGGGGGCGCGTGAAAAACTGTTTTTT. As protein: CASSTRQGAREKLFF. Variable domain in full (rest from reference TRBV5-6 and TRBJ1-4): DAGVTQSPTHLIKTRGQQVTLRCSPKSGHDTVSWYQQALGQGPQFIFQYYEEEERQRGNFPDRFSGHQFPNYSSELNVNALLLGDSALYLCASSTRQGAREKLFFGSGTQLSVL.

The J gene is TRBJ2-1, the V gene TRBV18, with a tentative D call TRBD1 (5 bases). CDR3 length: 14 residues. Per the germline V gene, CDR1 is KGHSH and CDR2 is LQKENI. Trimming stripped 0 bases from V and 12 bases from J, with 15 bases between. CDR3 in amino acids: CASSPPTAPGVQFF. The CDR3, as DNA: TGTGCCAGCTCACCACCGACAGCCCCCGGTGTGCAGTTCTTC.

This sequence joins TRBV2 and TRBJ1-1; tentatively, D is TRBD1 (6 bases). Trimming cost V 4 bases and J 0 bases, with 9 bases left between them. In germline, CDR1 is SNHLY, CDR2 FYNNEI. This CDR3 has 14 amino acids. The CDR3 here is CASSAGAVNTEAFF. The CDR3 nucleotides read TGTGCCAGCAGTGCGGGGGCCGTGAACACTGAAGCTTTCTTT.

The CDR3 region has the DNA TGTGCCATCAGTGGAGTGGGACAGGGGAAAGCTGGAAACACCATATATTTT. Amino acid sequence: CAISGVGQGKAGNTIYF. The chain links TRBV10-3 to TRBJ1-3; TRBD1 matches 10 bases. The germline gives CDR1 ENHRY, CDR2 SYGVKD. V trimming: 4 bases; J trimming: 2 bases; junction bases outside the gene matches: 8. This CDR3 contains 17 residues.

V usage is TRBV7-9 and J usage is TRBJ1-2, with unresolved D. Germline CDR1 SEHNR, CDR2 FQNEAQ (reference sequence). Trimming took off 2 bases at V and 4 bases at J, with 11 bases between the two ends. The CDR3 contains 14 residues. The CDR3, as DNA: TGTGCCAGCAGCTTACTACAGAACATCTATGGCTACACCTTC. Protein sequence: CASSLLQNIYGYTF.

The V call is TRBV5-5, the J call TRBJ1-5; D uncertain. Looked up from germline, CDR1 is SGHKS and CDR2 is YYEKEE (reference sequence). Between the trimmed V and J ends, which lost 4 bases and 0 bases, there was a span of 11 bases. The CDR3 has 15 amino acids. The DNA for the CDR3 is TGTGCCAGCAGCCCTTCTTTTACTAGCAATCAGCCCCAGCATTTT. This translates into CASSPSFTSNQPQHF.

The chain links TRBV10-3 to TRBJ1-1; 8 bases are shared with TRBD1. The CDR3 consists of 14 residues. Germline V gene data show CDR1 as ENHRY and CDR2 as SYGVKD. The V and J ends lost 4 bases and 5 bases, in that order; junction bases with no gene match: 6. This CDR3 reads CAISGQGKKTEAFF. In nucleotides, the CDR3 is TGTGCCATCAGTGGACAGGGGAAGAAAACTGAAGCTTTCTTT.

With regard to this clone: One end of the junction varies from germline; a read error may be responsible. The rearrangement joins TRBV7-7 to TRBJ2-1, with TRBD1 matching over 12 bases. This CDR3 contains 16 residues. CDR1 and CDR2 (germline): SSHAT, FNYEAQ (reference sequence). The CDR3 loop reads CASSLARDRGHSEQFF. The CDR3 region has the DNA TGTGCTAGCAGCTTAGCCCGGGACAGGGGGCATAGTGAGCAGTTCTTC.

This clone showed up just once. The CDR3 DNA reads as TGTGCCAGCGCCGCCGGTTTAGAGCCCCAGCATTTT. This gives the protein CASAAGLEPQHF. The chain joins TRBV6-5 to TRBJ1-5; D gene uncertain. Germline V gene data show CDR1 as MNHEY and CDR2 as SVGAGI. CDR3 length equals 12 residues. Trimming took 8 bases from V and 8 from J, leaving 13 bases between them.

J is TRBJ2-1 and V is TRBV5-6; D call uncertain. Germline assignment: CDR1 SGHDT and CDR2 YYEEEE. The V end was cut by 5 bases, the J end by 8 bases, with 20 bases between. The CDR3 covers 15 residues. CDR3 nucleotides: TGTGCCAGCAGTCAAAAGGACGGAAGCTGGGATGAGCAGTTCTTC. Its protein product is CASSQKDGSWDEQFF.

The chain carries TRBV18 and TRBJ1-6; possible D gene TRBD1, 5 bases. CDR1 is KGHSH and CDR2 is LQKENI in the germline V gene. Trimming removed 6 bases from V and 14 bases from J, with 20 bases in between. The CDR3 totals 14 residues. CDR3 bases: TGTGCCAGCTCCCCCGGGACCTTCGGGTCATCCCTCCACTTT. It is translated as CASSPGTFGSSLHF.

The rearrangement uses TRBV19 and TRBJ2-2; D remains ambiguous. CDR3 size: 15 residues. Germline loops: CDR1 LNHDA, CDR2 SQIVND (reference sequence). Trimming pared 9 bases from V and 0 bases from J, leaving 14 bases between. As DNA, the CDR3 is TGTGCCAGCAGAGGAACTCTTCCGAACACCGGGGAGCTGTTTTTT. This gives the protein CASRGTLPNTGELFF.

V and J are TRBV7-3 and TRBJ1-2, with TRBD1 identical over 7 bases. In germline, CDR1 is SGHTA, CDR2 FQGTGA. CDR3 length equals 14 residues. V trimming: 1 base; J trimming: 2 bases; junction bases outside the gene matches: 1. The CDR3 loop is CASSLNRGNYGYTF. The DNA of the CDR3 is TGTGCCAGCAGCTTAAACAGGGGCAACTATGGCTACACCTTC.

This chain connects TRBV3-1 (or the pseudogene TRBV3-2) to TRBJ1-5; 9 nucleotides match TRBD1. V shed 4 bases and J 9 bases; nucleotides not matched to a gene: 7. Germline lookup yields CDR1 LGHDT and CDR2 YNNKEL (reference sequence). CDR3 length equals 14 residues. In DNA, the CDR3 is TGTGCCAGCAGCCCCAACAGGGGGCAACGGCCCCAGCATTTT. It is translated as CASSPNRGQRPQHF.

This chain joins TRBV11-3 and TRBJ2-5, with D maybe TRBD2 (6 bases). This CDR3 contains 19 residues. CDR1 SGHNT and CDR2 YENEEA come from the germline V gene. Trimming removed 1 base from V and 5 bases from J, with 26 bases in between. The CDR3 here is CASSLAGSQWEVGLETQYF. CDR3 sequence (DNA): TGTGCCAGCAGCTTAGCCGGAAGCCAGTGGGAGGTTGGTTTGGAGACCCAGTACTTC. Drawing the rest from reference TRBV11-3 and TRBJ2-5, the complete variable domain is EAGVVQSPRYKIIEKKQPVAFWCNPISGHNTLYWYLQNLGQGPELLIRYENEEAVDDSQLPKDRFSAERLKGVDSTLKIQPAELGDSAVYLCASSLAGSQWEVGLETQYFGPGTRLLVL.

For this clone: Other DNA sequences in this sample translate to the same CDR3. The CDR3 is CASSRTVSGNTIYF. The CDR3 DNA reads TGTGCCAGCAGTCGAACAGTATCTGGAAACACCATATATTTT. V gene TRBV6-5 combines with J gene TRBJ1-3, with D unresolved. The CDR3 length is 14 residues. Germline V gives CDR1 MNHEY, CDR2 SVGAGI. Trimming took off 5 bases at V and 1 base at J, with 9 bases between the two ends.